What follows are 20 T cell receptor beta chains derived from one specimen sequenced in a study of cytomegalovirus exposure and HLA in healthy donors. Primers included in the PCR were 60 Vbeta and 13 Jbeta primers. Here immunoSEQ multiplex PCR was the method, and the copy in TCRdb shows in-frame clones only, minus some. In the table there are 100,000 to 150,000 clones, 60% to 85% of which are singletons. The sample consisted of PBMCs. These TCRs come from a woman in her thirties or forties in good health and CMV-seronegative.

The chain joins TRBV5-6 to TRBJ2-1, with 10 bases aligning to TRBD1. Per the germline V gene, CDR1 is SGHDT and CDR2 is YYEEEE. This CDR3 comprises 17 residues. J was trimmed by 3 bases and V by 4 bases; bases with no gene match: 10. Here the CDR3 reads CASSQVTGTGDYNEQFF. CDR3 sequence (DNA): TGTGCCAGCAGCCAAGTAACCGGGACAGGGGACTACAATGAGCAGTTCTTC.

The rearrangement uses TRBV28 and TRBJ2-1; D is possibly TRBD2 (5 bases). There are 15 residues in the CDR3. From germline, CDR1 is MDHEN and CDR2 SYDVKM. Trimming pared 6 bases from V and 1 base from J, leaving 13 bases between. This CDR3 is CASSLLGLSYNEQFF. The DNA for the CDR3 is TGTGCCAGCAGCCTACTAGGGTTATCCTACAATGAGCAGTTCTTC.

This rearrangement joins TRBV5-4 to TRBJ1-2; the D gene is possibly TRBD1 (6 bases). V was shortened by 4 bases and J by 4 bases, with 17 bases between the two germline ends. Per germline, CDR1 SGHNT and CDR2 YYREEE (reference sequence). The CDR3 spans 15 residues. CDR3 sequence (DNA): TGTGCCAGCAGCCGAAGGACAGACGATATCTATGGCTACACCTTC. This translates into CASSRRTDDIYGYTF.

A note on this clone: The same CDR3 arises from other DNA sequences in this sample as well. CDR3 DNA sequence: TGTGCCAGTAGTGCCCACGGGGGAGTACGAGGCTACGAGCAGTACTTC. Translated: CASSAHGGVRGYEQYF. The genes are TRBV19 and TRBJ2-7; weak D call: TRBD2 (6 bases). Germline lookup yields CDR1 LNHDA and CDR2 SQIVND (reference sequence). The CDR3 length is 16 residues. V was trimmed by 5 bases and J by 3 bases, leaving 20 bases between them.

The chain employs TRBV18 and TRBJ1-2, with a weak D call TRBD1 (6 bases). The ends were cut back, 5 bases at V and 4 bases at J, with 14 bases in the middle. The V gene's germline CDR1 is KGHSH and CDR2 LQKENI. CDR3 length equals 14 residues. CDR3 nucleotides: TGTGCCAGCTCATTTGACAGGTCGGGCTATGGCTACACCTTC. It codes for CASSFDRSGYGYTF.

Only a few counts were recorded for this clone. V gene TRBV7-9 combines with J gene TRBJ1-3; a weak D match, TRBD1 (6 bases). Germline V lookup: CDR1 SEHNR, CDR2 FQNEAQ (reference sequence). There are 13 residues in the CDR3. Trimming took 6 bases from V and 2 from J, leaving 8 bases between them. CDR3 in amino acids: CASRNRAGNTIYF. The CDR3 DNA is TGTGCCAGCAGAAACAGGGCTGGAAACACCATATATTTT.

The chain recombines TRBV27 with TRBJ2-1; 7 positions agree with TRBD2. Unmatched junction bases numbered 9, after V lost 7 bases and J lost 6 bases. This CDR3 has 14 amino acids. From germline, CDR1 is MNHEY and CDR2 SMNVEV (reference sequence). DNA of the CDR3: TGTGCCAGCAAGATAGTGGGAGGGGTCAATGAGCAGTTCTTC. This translates into CASKIVGGVNEQFF.

The chain's CDR3 is CASSAPGTDTQYF. CDR3 in DNA: TGCGCCAGCAGTGCTCCGGGTACAGATACGCAGTATTTT. The V call is TRBV10-2, the J call TRBJ2-3; D is unclear. The CDR3 runs to 13 residues. V shed 4 bases and J shed 3 bases, with 8 bases lying between them. Germline CDR1 WSHSY, CDR2 SAAADI.

V is TRBV7-8 and J is TRBJ1-4; the D gene is possibly TRBD1 (6 bases). Germline CDR1 is SGHVS and CDR2 is FQNEAQ. V was clipped by 1 base and J by 6 bases, with 24 bases between them. This CDR3 comprises 19 residues. The CDR3 is CASSLVLGLGGARYEKLFF. Here the CDR3 DNA reads TGTGCCAGCAGCTTAGTTTTAGGACTAGGGGGGGCACGATATGAAAAACTGTTTTTT.

This clone appeared a few times. This chain links TRBV4-3 with TRBJ1-3; D not resolved. This CDR3 comprises 18 residues. Trimming removed 3 bases at V and 7 bases at J, with 25 bases between. CDR1 and CDR2 from the germline V gene are LGHNA and YSLEER. CDR3 DNA sequence: TGCGCCAGCAGCCATAAAGTTCTAAGGGTGGGAGTTCGTAACACCATATATTTT. Amino acid sequence: CASSHKVLRVGVRNTIYF.

V usage is TRBV19 and J usage is TRBJ2-2; a possible D gene is TRBD2 (6 bases). Per germline, CDR1 LNHDA and CDR2 SQIVND (reference sequence). The CDR3 length is 14 residues. Trimming removed 6 bases at V and 7 bases at J, with 15 bases between. CDR3 coding DNA: TGTGCCAGTAGAGGAGGGCCCCTCGACGGGGAGCTGTTTTTT. Translated: CASRGGPLDGELFF.

The chain couples TRBV9 to TRBJ2-2, with 12 bases that match TRBD2. Looked up from germline, CDR1 is SGDLS and CDR2 is YYNGEE. J lost 7 bases, V lost 0 bases, and 10 bases had no gene match. The CDR3 extends over 18 amino acids. CDR3 nucleotides: TGTGCCAGCAGCGTAGCTGCTAGCGGGAGGGCCTGGGTCGGGGAGCTGTTTTTT. The encoded protein is CASSVAASGRAWVGELFF.

The V call is TRBV7-9, the J call TRBJ2-7, with TRBD1 matching over 8 bases. Germline-derived CDR1 and CDR2 are SEHNR and FQNEAQ (reference sequence). V dropped 5 bases and J dropped 6; count of bases not matched to a gene: 21. CDR3 length: 18 amino acids. CDR3 nucleotide sequence: TGTGCCAGCAGCCCTTCTGGACAGGGTCAATGGGGTTGGGCCGAGCAGTACTTC. It encodes CASSPSGQGQWGWAEQYF.

The J gene is TRBJ2-7, the V gene TRBV29-1; TRBD1 matches at 10 bases. Trimming at V came to 6 bases and at J to 3 bases, leaving 20 bases not matched to a gene. CDR1 SQVTM and CDR2 ANQGSEA come from the germline V gene. The CDR3 has 18 residues. The CDR3 nucleotides are TGCAGCGTAGGAGGGACAGGGGTCCCTAATGAGGGTCTCTACGAGCAGTACTTC. Its translation: CSVGGTGVPNEGLYEQYF.

The V and J genes are TRBV13 and TRBJ1-2, with TRBD1 matching 9 bases. This CDR3 contains 17 residues. V trimming: 4 bases; J trimming: 5 bases; junction bases outside the gene matches: 14. Germline-derived CDR1 and CDR2 are PRHDT and FYEKMQ (reference sequence). The CDR3: CASSSREVRDRVYGYTF. CDR3 nucleotide sequence: TGTGCCAGCAGCTCTCGGGAAGTTCGGGACAGGGTATATGGCTACACCTTC.

J is TRBJ2-1 and V is TRBV27, with TRBD1 matching over 9 bases. V lost 7 bases and J lost 4; bases outside the gene matches: 17. Germline CDR1 is MNHEY and CDR2 is SMNVEV (reference sequence). The CDR3 spans 18 residues. CDR3 amino acids: CASTNLRDRASPYNEQFF. In DNA, the CDR3 is TGTGCCAGCACCAACCTCCGGGACAGGGCAAGCCCTTACAATGAGCAGTTCTTC.

CDR3 sequence: CSARDPVIAFF. DNA for the CDR3: TGCAGTGCTAGAGACCCAGTGATAGCTTTCTTT. The chain employs TRBV20-1 and TRBJ1-1; D is ambiguous. Between the trimmed V and J ends, which lost 0 bases and 10 bases, there was a span of 9 bases. The CDR3 length is 11 residues. In germline, CDR1 is DFQATT, CDR2 SNEGSKA (reference sequence).

With regard to this clone: Other DNA sequences in this specimen translate into the identical CDR3. The J gene is TRBJ2-1, the V gene TRBV5-1; D might be TRBD2 (5 bases). The CDR3 is 14 amino acids. Trimming took off 3 bases at V and 7 bases at J, with 14 bases between the two ends. Germline assignment: CDR1 SGHRS and CDR2 YFSETQ. In DNA, the CDR3 is TGCGCCAGCAGCTCGGAGGTGTACGGGAATGAGCAGTTCTTC. Protein product: CASSSEVYGNEQFF.

Note on this clone: In the same sample, other DNA sequences code for this CDR3. The chain links TRBV18 to TRBJ2-5; tentative D call: TRBD1 (6 bases). The CDR3 has 15 amino acids. V lost 3 bases to trimming and J lost 2 bases, with 13 bases between them. Germline V gene sequence: CDR1 KGHSH, CDR2 LQKENI. The CDR3 coding sequence is TGTGCCAGCTCACCGTCCACAGGGACACAAGAGACCCAGTACTTC. This gives the protein CASSPSTGTQETQYF.

The chain carries TRBV2 and TRBJ2-2; D is undetermined. CDR3 length: 13 residues. Germline values: CDR1 SNHLY, CDR2 FYNNEI. Deletions cut 0 bases from V and 7 bases from J, with 6 bases between. This CDR3 is CASSEARHGELFF. In DNA, the CDR3 is TGTGCCAGCAGTGAAGCGCGCCACGGGGAGCTGTTTTTT.